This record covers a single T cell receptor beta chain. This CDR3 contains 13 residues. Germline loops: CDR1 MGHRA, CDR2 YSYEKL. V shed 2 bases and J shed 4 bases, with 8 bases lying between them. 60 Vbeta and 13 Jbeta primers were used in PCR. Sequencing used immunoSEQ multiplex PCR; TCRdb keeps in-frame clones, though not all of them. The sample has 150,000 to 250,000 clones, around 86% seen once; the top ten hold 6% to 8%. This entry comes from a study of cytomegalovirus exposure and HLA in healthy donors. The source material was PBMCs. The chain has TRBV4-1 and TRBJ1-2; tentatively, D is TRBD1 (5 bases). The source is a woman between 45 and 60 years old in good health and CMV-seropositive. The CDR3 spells CASSQQGSYGYTF. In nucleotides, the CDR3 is TGCGCCAGCAGCCAACAGGGAAGCTATGGCTACACCTTC.